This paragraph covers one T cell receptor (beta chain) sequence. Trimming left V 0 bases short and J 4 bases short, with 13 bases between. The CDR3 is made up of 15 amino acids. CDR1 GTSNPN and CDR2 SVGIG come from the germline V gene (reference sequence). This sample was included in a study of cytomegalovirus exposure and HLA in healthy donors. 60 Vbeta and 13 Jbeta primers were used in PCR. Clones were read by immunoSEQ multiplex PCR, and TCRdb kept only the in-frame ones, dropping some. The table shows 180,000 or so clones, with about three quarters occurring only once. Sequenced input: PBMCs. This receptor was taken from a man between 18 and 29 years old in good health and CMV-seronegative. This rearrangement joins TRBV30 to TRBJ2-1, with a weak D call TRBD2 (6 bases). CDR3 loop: CAWSVLSGPYNEQFF. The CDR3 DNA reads TGTGCCTGGAGTGTACTTAGCGGACCTTACAATGAGCAGTTCTTC.